This T cell receptor beta chain was captured in a study of graft-versus-host responses after intestinal transplantation. Study-level information: Recipients were given multivisceral, liver-intestinal, or isolated intestinal transplants. The whole recipient group had anti-thymocyte globulin induction followed by tacrolimus and steroids for around 3 years.

A note on this clone: Its target is not known.

Per germline, CDR1 MNHEY and CDR2 SVGAGI. The trim removed 7 bases at V and 4 bases at J, leaving 8 bases unmatched. The length of the CDR3 is 15 residues. Sequenced by immunoSEQ multiplex PCR; TCRdb stores in-frame clones only, minus some. The sample lists about 88,000 clones, approximately 90% occurring once. Whole-study results and caveats: GvH clones occurred in recipient marrow; some first appeared in ileum or blood. The study found high graft-versus-host to host-versus-graft clonal ratios in allografts of patients with graft-donor T cell macrochimerism.

J is TRBJ2-1 and V is TRBV6-5, with 9 positions matching TRBD2. The specimen was unstimulated CD4+ T cells sorted from spleen or lymph node cells, collected before transplant. The sequence came from a human donor who was the organ donor for an intestinal transplant. CDR3 in amino acids: CASTLTSGLYNEQFF. Here the CDR3 DNA reads TGTGCCAGCACCCTGACTAGCGGACTGTACAATGAGCAGTTCTTC.